This T cell receptor (beta chain) was sequenced during a study of T cell repertoires in cytomegalovirus infection. Study information: Shared public TCR beta signatures pointed to both CMV infection and a matching HLA type.

Study results and caveats: HLA-C-restricted CMV-specific TCR beta clonotypes prevailed in the ex vivo response. Using cumulative public TCR beta family frequency, the authors identified those who carried CMV together with the relevant HLA.

Trimming took 6 bases from V and 1 from J; bases not matched to a gene: 7. Germline V gene lookup returns CDR1 MDHEN and CDR2 SYDVKM. The CDR3 totals 15 residues. In the case of this clonotype: The antigen is unknown.

Using its own MiXCR run on the reads, TCRdb lists one record per CDR3 protein. Among fewer than 550,000 distinct CDR3 sequences, 26% were seen once, and the ten largest hold 13%. The sequenced sample consisted of PBMCs. The TCR was taken from a human donor in good health (CMV status not recorded). Some clones in this sample may be carry-over from other donors' samples. This chain joins TRBV28 and TRBJ2-7, with TRBD2 identical over 9 bases. CDR3 nucleotide sequence: TGTGCCAGCAGAGTAGCGGGAGTGGGGTCCTACGAGCAGTACTTC. It translates to CASRVAGVGSYEQYF.